Listed below are T cell receptor beta chains from one sample, sequenced in a study of blood T cell repertoires in COVID-19. This table comes from immunoSEQ multiplex PCR, and its TCRdb copy is limited to in-frame clones, with some not included. The data contain 200,000 to 300,000 clones, around 88% of them singletons. Sequencing was done on a sample of peripheral blood. All receptors derive from a man between 25 and 39 years old with active or convalescent COVID-19. Each CDR3 is given with its conserved first and last residue. Each record gives: clone size, V gene, J gene, D gene, CDR3 DNA, CDR3 protein. The D gene is left open where the match is weak. Expanded clones are given a class, and other clones once, few, many or no size at all.

>.|TRBV29-1|TRBJ2-1|.
TGCAGCGCTGCCCACAGGGCCTACAATGAGCAGTTCTTC
CSAAHRAYNEQFF
>.|TRBV25-1|TRBJ2-3|.
TGTGCCAGCAGTGAATCAGCGGAACTCACAGATACGCAGTATTTT
CASSESAELTDTQYF
>once|TRBV5-4|TRBJ2-2|TRBD2
TGTGCCAGCACGCTTTCGACTAGCCAGGGCCCCGGGGAGCTGTTTTTT
CASTLSTSQGPGELFF
>.|TRBV14|TRBJ1-1|.
TGTGCCAGCAGCCGCTCAACTAGGAACACTGAAGCTTTCTTT
CASSRSTRNTEAFF
>many|TRBV18|TRBJ2-7|TRBD1
TGTGCCAGCTCACCACAGGGGACAGGGTATTCCTACGAGCAGTACTTC
CASSPQGTGYSYEQYF
>.|TRBV5-4|TRBJ1-2|TRBD1
TGTGCCAGCAGCCTGACAGGGTTTCCTCATGGCTACACCTTC
CASSLTGFPHGYTF
>.|TRBV4-2|TRBJ1-6|.
TGTGCCAGCAGCCAAGATCAGGTGGGGGCGAGGTATTCACCCCTCCACTTT
CASSQDQVGARYSPLHF
>.|TRBV12-5|TRBJ1-5|.
TGTGCTAGTGTAGTACAGGCCCTAATCCGGCAGCCCCAGCATTTT
CASVVQALIRQPQHF
>.|TRBV5-1|TRBJ1-6|.
TGCGCCAGCAGCTTGGCGGGATCTCGCTATAATTCACCCCTCCACTTT
CASSLAGSRYNSPLHF
>few|TRBV7-9|TRBJ2-2|TRBD2
TGTGCCAGCAGTTTCGTCCCGGGACTAGTCGCCGGGGAGCTGTTTTTT
CASSFVPGLVAGELFF
>once|TRBV30|TRBJ2-7|TRBD1
TGTGCCTGGAGCTGGCAGGGGGCATACGAGCAGTACTTC
CAWSWQGAYEQYF
>.|TRBV12-3/TRBV12-4|TRBJ1-2|.
TGTGCCAGCAGTTTAGGGGGCAGGGGCTACACCTTC
CASSLGGRGYTF
>.|TRBV11-1|TRBJ2-7|TRBD1
TGTGCCAGCAGCTCCGGACAGGGCTCCTACGAGCAGTACTTC
CASSSGQGSYEQYF
>.|TRBV19|TRBJ1-5|TRBD1
TGTGCCAGTACCGGAGAGTCCGACAGGGGAAAGCAGCCCCAGCATTTT
CASTGESDRGKQPQHF
>.|TRBV5-1|TRBJ1-5|.
TGCGCCAGCAGCTTAAAAACAGGGAGTGGCAATCAGCCCCAGCATTTT
CASSLKTGSGNQPQHF
>few|TRBV5-6|TRBJ1-2|.
TGTGCCAGCAGCATCTCAGGGGCTCCCTATGGCTACACCTTC
CASSISGAPYGYTF
>.|TRBV6-2/TRBV6-3|TRBJ1-4|.
TGTGCCAGCAGTTACTCTGCAGCAACTAATGAAAAACTGTTTTTT
CASSYSAATNEKLFF
>once|TRBV7-2|TRBJ2-5|TRBD1
TGTGCCAGCAGCTTAGACAGGGGGCTTATGGAGACCCAGTACTTC
CASSLDRGLMETQYF
>.|TRBV27|TRBJ1-1|.
TGTGCCAGCAGTTTACAGGGGATGGTGACTGAAGCTTTCTTT
CASSLQGMVTEAFF
>many|TRBV10-1|TRBJ2-7|TRBD1
TGCGCCAGCAGTGCCTACAGAGGGACAGAGGTCTACGAGCAGTACTTC
CASSAYRGTEVYEQYF
>once|TRBV11-2|TRBJ2-1|TRBD2
TGTGCCAGCAGCCTACCGACTAGCGGGGGCCCTAGCTCCTACAATGAGCAGTTCTTC
CASSLPTSGGPSSYNEQFF
>.|TRBV4-3|TRBJ1-1|.
TGCGCCAGCAGCCAAGAGTCACGGGGTGGCACTGAAGCTTTCTTT
CASSQESRGGTEAFF
>.|TRBV7-3|TRBJ2-1|.
TGTGCCAGCAGCCAAATAGGGGTCTCCTACAATGAGCAGTTCTTC
CASSQIGVSYNEQFF
>.|TRBV4-2|TRBJ2-7|TRBD1
TGTGCCAGCAGCATCCGGACAGGGGGCTACGAGCAGTACTTC
CASSIRTGGYEQYF
>.|TRBV4-1|TRBJ2-1|TRBD2
TGCGCCAGCAGCCAAGACCGGCTAGCGGGGAGTGATGAGCAGTTCTTC
CASSQDRLAGSDEQFF
>.|TRBV3-1/TRBV3-2|TRBJ1-3|.
TGTGCCAGCAGCCAAAGCCGAAACACCATATATTTT
CASSQSRNTIYF
>.|TRBV7-9|TRBJ2-5|.
TGTGCCAGCAGCAAAGGCACAGTACAAGAGACCCAGTACTTC
CASSKGTVQETQYF
>.|TRBV27|TRBJ2-3|.
TGTGCCAGCAGCCCTACAGGGCTTTCACGGGATACGCAGTATTTT
CASSPTGLSRDTQYF
>.|TRBV5-6|TRBJ1-1|.
TGTGCCAGCAGCATCGCCCGGGAGGCAGAAGCTTTCTTT
CASSIAREAEAFF
>.|TRBV11-3|TRBJ2-7|.
TGTGCCAGCAGCTTATCCCGTCGGCGGCGATGCATGGACGAGCAGTACTTC
CASSLSRRRRCMDEQYF
>.|TRBV13|TRBJ1-2|TRBD1
TGTGCCAGCAGCTACGAAGACAGGGCCGGCTACACCTTC
CASSYEDRAGYTF
>few|TRBV6-5|TRBJ1-3|.
TGTGCCAGCAGGACCACAGACACCATATATTTT
CASRTTDTIYF
>few|TRBV24-1|TRBJ2-1|.
TGTGCCACCAGTGATTCTGTACTGAATGAGCAGTTCTTC
CATSDSVLNEQFF
>.|TRBV4-2|TRBJ1-6|TRBD1
TGTGCCAGCAGCCAAGTGCCAGGGGGCAATTCACCCCTCCACTTT
CASSQVPGGNSPLHF
>.|TRBV21-1|TRBJ2-2|.
TGTGCCAGCAGCCGACATAGCAGGGGGAACACCGGGGAGCTGTTTTTT
CASSRHSRGNTGELFF
>.|TRBV6-6|TRBJ2-2|TRBD1
TGTGCCAGTAGGGACAGCCTGAACACCGGGGAGCTGTTTTTT
CASRDSLNTGELFF
>.|TRBV3-1/TRBV3-2|TRBJ1-3|.
TGTGCCAGCAGCCACCTTGCCGGGGGGAACGCCATATATTTT
CASSHLAGGNAIYF
>.|TRBV20-1|TRBJ1-2|.
TGCAGTGCTAGGGGAACAGGCGCTGCCTTC
CSARGTGAAF
>.|TRBV4-2|TRBJ2-3|TRBD2
TGTGCCAGCAGCCAAGAATCTCACCTAGCGGGGAGCACAGATACGCAGTATTTT
CASSQESHLAGSTDTQYF
>.|TRBV3-1/TRBV3-2|TRBJ1-2|.
TGTGCCAGCAGCCAAGATCTGACGGGAACCTATGGCTACACCTTC
CASSQDLTGTYGYTF
>.|TRBV11-2|TRBJ1-1|TRBD1
TGTGCCAGCAGCTTAGTAAAGGGGGCATTCTTT
CASSLVKGAFF
>.|TRBV2|TRBJ2-5|TRBD1
TGTGCCAGCAGTGATGTGAGGGGGCGCAGGGAGACCCAGTACTTC
CASSDVRGRRETQYF
>.|TRBV7-8|TRBJ1-5|.
TGTGCCAGCAGCGCAGGGAGGGATCAGCCCCAGCATTTT
CASSAGRDQPQHF
>once|TRBV14|TRBJ1-6|.
TGTGCCAGCAGCCAATACAGGGCGACACCCCTCCACTTT
CASSQYRATPLHF
>.|TRBV27|TRBJ2-2|TRBD2
TGTGCCAGCAGTTTAGGGCTAGCGGGGGGAAGGGGCACCGGGGAGCTGTTTTTT
CASSLGLAGGRGTGELFF
>.|TRBV13|TRBJ2-7|TRBD2
TGTGCCAGCAGCTTTGGGACTAGCGGGGGCGAGCAGTACTTC
CASSFGTSGGEQYF
>once|TRBV3-1/TRBV3-2|TRBJ1-2|.
TGTGCCAGCAGCCAAGATCCGGGGGACAACTATGGCTACACCTTC
CASSQDPGDNYGYTF
>.|TRBV6-2/TRBV6-3|TRBJ1-2|.
TGTGCCAGCAGTACAGTATGGGGCTACACCTTC
CASSTVWGYTF
>.|TRBV5-1|TRBJ1-2|TRBD1
TGCGCCAGCAGCTTGGCCGGGACAGGGGGAAGGGGCTACACCTTC
CASSLAGTGGRGYTF
>.|TRBV6-6|TRBJ1-2|.
TGTGCCAGCAGTTACTTCCCCCTCTATGGCTACACCTTC
CASSYFPLYGYTF
>.|TRBV7-3|TRBJ1-6|.
TGTGCCAGCAGCTTAACCGGACAGTATAATTCACCCCTCCACTTT
CASSLTGQYNSPLHF
>.|TRBV30|TRBJ2-1|.
TGTGCCTGGAGTGTTTTACGGGGTGGGCCCAATGAGCAGTTCTTC
CAWSVLRGGPNEQFF
>.|TRBV2|TRBJ2-5|TRBD2
TGTGCCAGCAGTGAGGGAATCCTAGCGGGGGGGCAAGAGACCCAGTACTTC
CASSEGILAGGQETQYF
>.|TRBV7-2|TRBJ2-7|TRBD1
TGTGCCAGCAGCTTAGATGGGACAGGGAGGACGCAGTACTTC
CASSLDGTGRTQYF
>.|TRBV19|TRBJ2-1|TRBD2
TGTGCCAGTAGTCCTCGGACTAGCACTCCCTACAATGAGCGGTTCTTC
CASSPRTSTPYNERFF
>.|TRBV7-9|TRBJ2-5|.
TGTGCCAGCAGCAGGACAGTCCAAGAGACCCAGTACTTC
CASSRTVQETQYF